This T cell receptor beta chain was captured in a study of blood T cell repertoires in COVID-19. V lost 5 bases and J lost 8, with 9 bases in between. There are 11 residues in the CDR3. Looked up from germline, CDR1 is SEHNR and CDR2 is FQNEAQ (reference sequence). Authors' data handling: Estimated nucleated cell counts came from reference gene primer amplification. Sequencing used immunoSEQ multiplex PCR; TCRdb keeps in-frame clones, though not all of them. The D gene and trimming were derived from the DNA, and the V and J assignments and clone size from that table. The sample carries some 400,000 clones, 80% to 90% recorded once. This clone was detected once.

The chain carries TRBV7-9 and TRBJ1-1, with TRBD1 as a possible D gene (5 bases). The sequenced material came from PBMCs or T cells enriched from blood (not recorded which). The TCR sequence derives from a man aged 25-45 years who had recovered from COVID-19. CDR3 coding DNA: TGTGCCAGCAGCCCGAGGACAGAAGCTTTCTTT. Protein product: CASSPRTEAFF.